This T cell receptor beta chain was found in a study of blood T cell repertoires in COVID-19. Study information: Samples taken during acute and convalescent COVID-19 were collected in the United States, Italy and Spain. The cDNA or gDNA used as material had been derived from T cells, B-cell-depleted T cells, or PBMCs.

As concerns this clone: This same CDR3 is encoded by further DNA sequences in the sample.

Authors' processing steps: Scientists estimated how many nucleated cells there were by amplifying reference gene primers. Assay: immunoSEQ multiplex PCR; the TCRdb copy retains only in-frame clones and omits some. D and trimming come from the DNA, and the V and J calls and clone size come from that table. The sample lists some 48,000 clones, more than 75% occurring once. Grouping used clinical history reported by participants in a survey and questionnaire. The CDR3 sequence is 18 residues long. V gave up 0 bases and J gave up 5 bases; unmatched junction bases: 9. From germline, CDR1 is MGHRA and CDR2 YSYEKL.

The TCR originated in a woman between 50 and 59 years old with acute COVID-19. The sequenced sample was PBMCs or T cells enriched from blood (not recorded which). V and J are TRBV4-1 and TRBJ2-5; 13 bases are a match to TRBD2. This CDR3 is CASSQDRGLAGVRETQYF. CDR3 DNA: TGCGCCAGCAGCCAAGATAGAGGACTAGCGGGGGTAAGGGAGACCCAGTACTTC.